This TCR beta chain came from a study of blood T cells in healthy people across ages. Study observations and caveats: It was held that the diversity estimates obtained from one million T cells were underestimates. Naive CD4+ cell counts and diversity both ran higher in long-lived than in aged donors.

V dropped 1 base and J dropped 6 bases, with 7 bases sitting between them. The CDR3 spans 12 residues. CDR1 is SGHVS and CDR2 is FNYEAQ in the germline V gene. The use of a sample-barcoded 5' primer and a J-beta primer mix characterized a second PCR of roughly 6 to 11 cycles. One entry per CDR3 protein results from TCRdb running MiXCR on the 5' RACE reads. The table records hundreds of thousands of distinct CDR3 sequences, roughly 53% of them present only once. Investigators took about 10 milliliters of peripheral blood from every donor. Each sample had at least 6 million PBMCs isolated. Details on this clonotype: No antigen is known for it.

The chain uses TRBV7-6 and TRBJ2-7; D uncertain. What was sequenced was blood. This receptor was identified in a man aged 80 or over in good health. The CDR3 here is CASSLVFGEQYF. The CDR3 DNA is TGTGCCAGCAGCTTAGTATTCGGCGAGCAGTACTTC. Variable domain in full (rest from reference TRBV7-6 and TRBJ2-7): GAGVSQSPRYKVTKRGQDVALRCDPISGHVSLYWYRQALGQGPEFLTYFNYEAQQDKSGLPNDRFSAERPEGSISTLTIQRTEQRDSAMYRCASSLVFGEQYFGPGTRLTVT.